These 30 T cell receptor beta chains were sequenced from one sample in a study of follicular helper T cells after annual influenza vaccination. The time point is: 2015-2016 season, 7 days after influenza vaccination. Here immunoSEQ multiplex PCR was the method, and the copy in TCRdb shows in-frame clones only, minus some. The repertoire has 8,000 to 11,000 clones, roughly 83% of them found once; the top ten carry around 0.41%. Source: CXCR5- memory CD4+ T cells sorted from blood, taken 7 days after influenza vaccination. These receptors all stem from an adult who received the influenza vaccine.

The J gene is TRBJ2-1, the V gene TRBV7-2; D is ambiguous. CDR3 length: 15 residues. Trimming took off 7 bases at V and 8 bases at J, with 21 bases between the two ends. Germline lookup yields CDR1 SGHTA and CDR2 FQGNSA. The CDR3: CASIPRWAGGDEQFF. CDR3 bases: TGTGCCAGCATCCCTCGGTGGGCCGGTGGGGATGAGCAGTTCTTC.

The sample holds one count of this clone. The rearrangement links TRBV18 to TRBJ2-7; D tentatively fits TRBD1 or TRBD2 (6 bases each). Trimming removed 0 bases from V and 4 bases from J, with 13 bases in between. There are 15 residues in the CDR3. The V gene's germline CDR1 is KGHSH and CDR2 LQKENI. This CDR3 is CASSPPNGGDYEQYF. In DNA, the CDR3 is TGTGCCAGCTCACCACCCAACGGGGGCGATTACGAGCAGTACTTC.

The chain couples TRBV7-2 to TRBJ2-1; a weak D match, TRBD2 (7 bases). This CDR3 contains 16 residues. V lost 1 base to trimming and J lost 7 bases, with 17 bases between them. Germline-derived CDR1 and CDR2 are SGHTA and FQGNSA. For the CDR3, the DNA is TGTGCCAGCAGCTTAGGGCGGTGGGGGGGCCTAAATGAGCAGTTCTTC. Amino acids: CASSLGRWGGLNEQFF.

The chain combines TRBV18 with TRBJ2-1, with 9 positions matching TRBD2. The V and J ends lost 4 bases and 3 bases, in that order; junction bases with no gene match: 4. Germline V gene data show CDR1 as KGHSH and CDR2 as LQKENI. The CDR3 runs 15 residues. The CDR3 reads CASSLRTSDYNEQFF. The CDR3 DNA follows: TGTGCCAGCTCACTACGGACTAGCGACTACAATGAGCAGTTCTTC.

The J gene is TRBJ2-1, the V gene TRBV7-2; the match to TRBD2 covers 15 bases. Germline V gives CDR1 SGHTA, CDR2 FQGNSA. This CDR3 has 19 amino acids. The trim removed 5 bases at V and 6 bases at J, leaving 14 bases unmatched. CDR3 coding DNA: TGTGCCAGCAGCACCCTTCTGGGACTAGCGGGGGGCCGGGTCAATGAGCAGTTCTTC. This encodes CASSTLLGLAGGRVNEQFF.

The CDR3 spells CASSAGRARGNTEAFF. CDR3 in DNA: TGTGCCAGCAGTGCAGGACGGGCACGGGGGAACACTGAAGCTTTCTTT. This chain connects TRBV27 to TRBJ1-1; no firm D call. The germline V gene encodes CDR1 MNHEY and CDR2 SMNVEV (reference sequence). Trimming pared 5 bases from V and 1 base from J, leaving 17 bases between. The CDR3 sequence is 16 residues long.

This chain connects TRBV5-6 to TRBJ2-3; D unclear. Trimming pared 2 bases from V and 1 base from J, leaving 5 bases between. Germline V gene sequence: CDR1 SGHDT, CDR2 YYEEEE. The CDR3 is 13 residues long. The CDR3 coding sequence is TGTGCCAGCAGCTTACCAGGCACAGATACGCAGTATTTT. It specifies CASSLPGTDTQYF. The variable domain in full, with the rest retrieved from reference TRBV5-6 and TRBJ2-3, is DAGVTQSPTHLIKTRGQQVTLRCSPKSGHDTVSWYQQALGQGPQFIFQYYEEEERQRGNFPDRFSGHQFPNYSSELNVNALLLGDSALYLCASSLPGTDTQYFGPGTRLTVL.

V is TRBV29-1 and J is TRBJ2-2; D is unclear. The CDR3 totals 14 residues. Germline lookup yields CDR1 SQVTM and CDR2 ANQGSEA. V was cut by 4 bases and J by 0 bases, with 9 bases left in between. This CDR3 reads CSVALRTNTGELFF. The CDR3 nucleotides read TGCAGCGTTGCCCTACGGACGAACACCGGGGAGCTGTTTTTT.

The chain combines TRBV5-8 with TRBJ2-1, with 7 bases aligning to TRBD1. Germline V gene sequence: CDR1 SGHTS, CDR2 YDEGEE. J was trimmed by 9 bases and V by 4 bases; bases with no gene match: 10. The CDR3 has 14 amino acids. Written as DNA, the CDR3 is TGTGCCAGCAGCCGTAAAAGGGGGCAGGGTGAGCAGTTCTTC. It codes for CASSRKRGQGEQFF.

The chain couples TRBV18 to TRBJ1-3; 7 bases match TRBD1. With 3 bases clipped from V and 4 bases from J, the junction kept 6 bases outside the gene matches. The length of the CDR3 is 15 residues. The V gene's germline CDR1 is KGHSH and CDR2 LQKENI. The CDR3 loop is CASSPLQGSGNTIYF. In DNA form, the CDR3 reads TGTGCCAGCTCACCCCTACAGGGGTCCGGAAACACCATATATTTT.

The V gene is TRBV7-2, the J gene TRBJ1-5; D gene ambiguous. V shed 1 base and J shed 2 bases, with 9 bases lying between them. Germline-derived CDR1 and CDR2 are SGHTA and FQGNSA. This CDR3 is built from 15 residues. The CDR3: CASSLVGYGNQPQHF. CDR3 DNA sequence: TGTGCCAGCAGCTTAGTGGGGTATGGCAATCAGCCCCAGCATTTT. The whole variable domain, remainder taken from reference TRBV7-2 and TRBJ1-5, is GAGVSQSPSNKVTEKGKDVELRCDPISGHTALYWYRQSLGQGLEFLIYFQGNSAPDKSGLPSDRFSAERTGGSVSTLTIQRTQQEDSAVYLCASSLVGYGNQPQHFGDGTRLSIL.

The chain is built from TRBV5-4 and TRBJ1-1, with a tentative D call TRBD1 (5 bases). The length of the CDR3 is 14 residues. Germline CDR1 and CDR2: SGHNT and YYREEE (reference sequence). Trimming shortened V by 0 bases and J by 3 bases, and 9 bases separated the two germline ends. The CDR3 sequence is CASSLASRDTEAFF. The CDR3 nucleotides read TGTGCCAGCAGCTTGGCTTCCAGGGACACTGAAGCTTTCTTT.

The chain joins TRBV7-2 to TRBJ2-1, with 7 bases matching TRBD2. Per the germline V gene, CDR1 is SGHTA and CDR2 is FQGNSA. The trim removed 1 base at V and 1 base at J, leaving 4 bases unmatched. The CDR3 has 16 residues. The CDR3 DNA reads TGTGCCAGCAGCTTAGGTGGGCGGGGGTCCTACAATGAGCAGTTCTTC. The encoded protein is CASSLGGRGSYNEQFF.

The chain employs TRBV15 and TRBJ1-3; possibly TRBD1 for D (5 bases). Germline V gene sequence: CDR1 LNHNV, CDR2 YYDKDF (reference sequence). Trimming cost V 4 bases and J 2 bases, with 9 bases left between them. CDR3 length: 14 residues. The CDR3 protein is CATSTRVTGNTIYF. In DNA form, the CDR3 reads TGTGCCACCAGCACCAGGGTAACTGGAAACACCATATATTTT.

The chain combines TRBV19 with TRBJ1-1; D is unresolved. The CDR3 consists of 14 residues. The ends were cut back, 5 bases at V and 3 bases at J, with 13 bases in the middle. Per germline, CDR1 LNHDA and CDR2 SQIVND (reference sequence). CDR3 in amino acids: CASSPWAPYTEAFF. The CDR3 nucleotides read TGTGCCAGTAGTCCCTGGGCCCCTTACACTGAAGCTTTCTTT.

The chain is built from TRBV5-4 and TRBJ1-4, with D unresolved. CDR1 is SGHNT and CDR2 is YYREEE in the germline V gene (reference sequence). Deletions cut 1 base from V and 10 bases from J, with 11 bases between. This CDR3 is built from 13 residues. The CDR3 DNA follows: TGTGCCAGCAGCTTGATCGGCGGCTTAAAACTGTTTTTT. It is translated as CASSLIGGLKLFF.

This clone was seen once. The rearrangement joins TRBV9 to TRBJ2-3; maybe TRBD2 (6 bases). V shed 5 bases and J shed 1 base, with 11 bases lying between them. Germline CDR1 reads SGDLS; CDR2 reads YYNGEE. The CDR3 totals 14 residues. For the CDR3, the DNA is TGTGCCAGCAGTGGGACTGGAGGCACAGATACGCAGTATTTT. It codes for CASSGTGGTDTQYF.

The gene calls are TRBV15 and TRBJ2-1; D unclear. The CDR3 spans 16 residues. Trimming shortened V by 5 bases and J by 4 bases, and 18 bases separated the two germline ends. Germline loops: CDR1 LNHNV, CDR2 YYDKDF (reference sequence). The chain's CDR3 is CATSRTLGPPYNEQFF. The DNA for the CDR3 is TGTGCCACCAGCCGAACCTTAGGGCCCCCTTACAATGAGCAGTTCTTC.

V usage is TRBV27 and J usage is TRBJ2-1, with 12 positions matching TRBD2. The CDR3 extends over 16 amino acids. Germline loops: CDR1 MNHEY, CDR2 SMNVEV (reference sequence). The junction had 9 bases not matched to a gene; V was cut back by 4 bases and J by 8 bases. The CDR3 loop is CASSWLAGGPGHEQFF. CDR3 bases: TGTGCCAGCAGTTGGCTAGCGGGGGGGCCAGGCCATGAGCAGTTCTTC.

This chain uses TRBV5-1 with TRBJ2-7; TRBD1 aligns across 10 bases. This CDR3 has 14 amino acids. Germline lookup yields CDR1 SGHRS and CDR2 YFSETQ. V dropped 2 bases and J dropped 5; count of bases not matched to a gene: 4. The CDR3 nucleotides are TGCGCCAGCAGCTTTACAGGGACAGGGGACGAGCAGTACTTC. As protein: CASSFTGTGDEQYF.

V is TRBV5-4 and J is TRBJ2-3; D might be TRBD1 or TRBD2, each matching 6 bases. V was pared by 5 bases and J by 2 bases, with 12 bases between. Germline V gene data show CDR1 as SGHNT and CDR2 as YYREEE (reference sequence). The CDR3 runs to 14 residues. The CDR3 here is CASSSRGLTDTQYF. DNA of the CDR3: TGTGCCAGCAGTTCCAGGGGACTCACAGATACGCAGTATTTT. The variable domain in full, completed from reference TRBV5-4 and TRBJ2-3, reads ETGVTQSPTHLIKTRGQQVTLRCSSQSGHNTVSWYQQALGQGPQFIFQYYREEENGRGNFPPRFSGLQFPNYSSELNVNALELDDSALYLCASSSRGLTDTQYFGPGTRLTVL.

The genes are TRBV11-2 and TRBJ1-6; TRBD1 is a possible D gene (6 bases). Per the germline V gene, CDR1 is SGHAT and CDR2 is FQNNGV. The V end lost 4 bases, the J end lost 4 bases, and 17 bases lay between the germline ends. CDR3 size: 17 residues. The CDR3: CASSSDGAGQYNSPLHF. CDR3 bases: TGTGCCAGCAGCTCGGATGGGGCGGGACAATATAATTCACCCCTCCACTTT.

The rearrangement uses TRBV7-9 and TRBJ1-6, with 7 bases matching TRBD1. The ends lost 1 base at V and 9 bases at J; junction bases unmatched: 6. The CDR3 is made up of 15 amino acids. The V gene's germline CDR1 is SEHNR and CDR2 FQNEAQ (reference sequence). CDR3 sequence (DNA): TGTGCCAGCAGCTTAGGACAGGGTGGTAGTTCACCCCTCCACTTT. This codes for CASSLGQGGSSPLHF.

The gene calls are TRBV6-5 and TRBJ1-3; 10 nucleotides align to TRBD1. Germline loops: CDR1 MNHEY, CDR2 SVGAGI. The CDR3 extends over 14 amino acids. Germline trimming cut 4 bases from V and 8 bases from J; bases unmatched to any gene: 5. The CDR3 DNA reads as TGTGCCAGCAGTTCCCACGGGACAGGGGACACCATATATTTT. Protein: CASSSHGTGDTIYF.

The chain couples TRBV30 to TRBJ1-3; possibly TRBD1 for D (5 bases). V was shortened by 8 bases and J by 0 bases, with 17 bases between the two germline ends. This CDR3 comprises 15 residues. Germline CDR1 reads GTSNPN; CDR2 reads SVGIG (reference sequence). CDR3 residues: CASRLGPSSGNTIYF. As DNA, the CDR3 is TGTGCCAGCCGTTTGGGGCCGAGCTCTGGAAACACCATATATTTT.

The CDR3 DNA sequence: TGTGCCAGCAGCTTAGCCGGGACGGAGGGCTCACCCCTCCACTTT. Translating gives CASSLAGTEGSPLHF. V and J are TRBV7-8 and TRBJ1-6; tentative D call: TRBD1 (5 bases). V was pared by 0 bases and J by 10 bases, with 13 bases between. The CDR3 extends over 15 amino acids. CDR1 SGHVS and CDR2 FQNEAQ come from the germline V gene.

The V gene is TRBV21-1, the J gene TRBJ1-6. TRBV21-1 is termed a pseudogene. The CDR3 contains 14 residues. This CDR3 is CASSKRQPNSPLHF. The CDR3 nucleotides read TGTGCCAGCAGCAAAAGGCAGCCTAATTCACCCCTCCACTTT.

In its sample, this clone was seen once. The chain links TRBV28 to TRBJ1-2; D not certain. With 2 bases removed from V and 3 bases from J, the gap between germline ends came to 10 bases. The CDR3 loop spans 14 amino acids. Germline V CDR1 and CDR2: MDHEN, SYDVKM. The CDR3, as DNA: TGTGCCAGCAGTTTACGGATGGGGTACTATGGCTACACCTTC. It codes for CASSLRMGYYGYTF.

In its sample, this clone was seen once. The chain combines TRBV6-1 with TRBJ1-1, with D perhaps TRBD1 (6 bases). V was clipped by 6 bases and J by 1 base, with 12 bases between them. Germline V lookup: CDR1 MNHNS, CDR2 SASEGT. The CDR3 consists of 14 residues. CDR3 amino acids: CASRVLTGNTEAFF. In nucleotides, the CDR3 is TGTGCCAGCAGAGTTTTGACAGGGAACACTGAAGCTTTCTTT.

V gene TRBV27 combines with J gene TRBJ1-5; 7 bases agree with TRBD1. Germline V lookup: CDR1 MNHEY, CDR2 SMNVEV (reference sequence). With V trimmed by 6 bases and J by 6 bases, 11 bases remained unmatched. The CDR3 spans 15 residues. The CDR3, as DNA: TGTGCCAGCAGCCGGACAGGTTCTTTCCCTCAGCCCCAGCATTTT. It is translated as CASSRTGSFPQPQHF.